Listed here are 21 T cell receptor beta chains from one sample, sequenced in a study of blood T cell repertoires in COVID-19. Method: immunoSEQ multiplex PCR; TCRdb's copy keeps in-frame clones and lacks some. The sample lists about 200,000 clones; about 79% were seen once. The material sequenced was peripheral blood. Receptors originate from a human donor in a cohort sampled during active COVID-19.

The CDR3 DNA reads TGTGCCAGCAGTTTTGGGCAGGCCCCCCCCGAGCAGTACTTC. It codes for CASSFGQAPPEQYF. The chain is built from TRBV28 and TRBJ2-7; D is ambiguous. V lost 3 bases to trimming and J lost 6 bases, with 15 bases between them. CDR3 length: 14 amino acids. Germline V gene sequence: CDR1 MDHEN, CDR2 SYDVKM.

The gene calls are TRBV7-6 and TRBJ2-7; 9 bases agree with TRBD1. The CDR3 has 14 residues. The V gene's germline CDR1 is SGHVS and CDR2 FNYEAQ. Trimming cost V 5 bases and J 1 base; bases outside gene matches: 3. This chain's CDR3 is CASSTQGASYEQYF. The CDR3 DNA reads TGTGCCAGCAGCACACAGGGGGCTTCCTACGAGCAGTACTTC.

This chain uses TRBV6-6 with TRBJ1-1; D perhaps matches TRBD1 (6 bases). The CDR3 has 13 amino acids. V was pared by 10 bases and J by 2 bases, with 14 bases between. Germline V gene data show CDR1 as MNHNY and CDR2 as SVGAGI (reference sequence). CDR3 in DNA: TGTGCCACAGAACAGGGAATAAACACTGAAGCTTTCTTT. Translating it yields CATEQGINTEAFF.

The chain has TRBV27 and TRBJ1-1; D is possibly TRBD1 (5 bases). Germline values: CDR1 MNHEY, CDR2 SMNVEV (reference sequence). The CDR3 totals 15 residues. Trimming took off 3 bases at V and 5 bases at J, with 16 bases between the two ends. The CDR3: CASSFIGGDGTEAFF. CDR3 coding DNA: TGTGCCAGCAGTTTTATTGGAGGGGATGGAACTGAAGCTTTCTTT.

The chain is built from TRBV5-5 and TRBJ1-2, with 9 bases matching TRBD1. The germline V gene has CDR1 SGHKS and CDR2 YYEKEE (reference sequence). Losses at the gene ends were 4 bases for V and 0 bases for J; bases not matched to a gene: 4. The CDR3 contains 15 residues. DNA for the CDR3: TGTGCCAGCAGCCCGAGGGACAGGGCTAACTATGGCTACACCTTC. Translated: CASSPRDRANYGYTF.

This rearrangement joins TRBV6-2 or TRBV6-3 to TRBJ1-2, with 8 bases lining up with TRBD1. The V segment lost 0 bases and the J segment 6 bases; nucleotides outside the gene matches: 12. Per the germline V gene, CDR1 is MNHEY and CDR2 is SVGEGT. The CDR3 is 17 amino acids. The CDR3 DNA sequence: TGTGCCAGCAGTTACTCGACCTACAGGGGGACCTCGGATGGCTACACCTTC. Translation: CASSYSTYRGTSDGYTF.

The rearrangement joins TRBV24-1 to TRBJ2-3; 9 bases match TRBD1. The length of the CDR3 is 16 residues. The V gene's germline CDR1 is KGHDR and CDR2 SFDVKD. V was pared by 4 bases and J by 4 bases, with 8 bases of the junction left unmatched. Here the CDR3 reads CATSDLGTGRSDTQYF. Here the CDR3 DNA reads TGTGCCACCAGTGACCTTGGGACAGGGCGGTCAGATACGCAGTATTTT.

The chain has TRBV6-5 and TRBJ2-3; D may be TRBD2 (5 bases). V lost 6 bases to trimming and J lost 3 bases, with 16 bases between them. The germline V gene encodes CDR1 MNHEY and CDR2 SVGAGI. CDR3 size: 15 residues. The CDR3 reads CASSRAGLATDTQYF. CDR3 in DNA: TGTGCCAGCAGCCGAGCAGGACTGGCGACAGATACGCAGTATTTT.

The chain carries TRBV11-1 and TRBJ2-7, with 11 bases aligning to TRBD2. The V gene's germline CDR1 is SGHAT and CDR2 FQDESV (reference sequence). This CDR3 comprises 14 residues. V lost 5 bases and J lost 6; bases outside the gene matches: 6. CDR3 bases: TGTGCCAGCAGCCGGGGACTAGCGGAATCCGAGCAGTACTTC. It yields the protein CASSRGLAESEQYF.

The rearrangement uses TRBV30 and TRBJ2-5; TRBD2 aligns across 9 bases. Germline V gene sequence: CDR1 GTSNPN, CDR2 SVGIG (reference sequence). This CDR3 has 14 residues. V shed 2 bases, J shed 5 bases, and the junction held 6 bases outside the gene matches. The CDR3 nucleotides are TGTGCCTGGAGTAGGCTAGCGGGGTCGGAGACCCAGTACTTC. It encodes CAWSRLAGSETQYF.

The J gene is TRBJ1-1, the V gene TRBV10-2; a possible D gene is TRBD1 (5 bases). The CDR3 length is 15 residues. Deletions cut 7 bases from V and 5 bases from J, with 20 bases between. Germline V gene lookup returns CDR1 WSHSY and CDR2 SAAADI. Here the CDR3 reads CASNLYPGGGTEAFF. CDR3 bases: TGCGCCAGCAACCTCTACCCGGGGGGAGGGACTGAAGCTTTCTTT.

This chain links TRBV30 with TRBJ2-5; 8 bases match TRBD2. This CDR3 is built from 13 residues. CDR1 and CDR2 from the germline V gene are GTSNPN and SVGIG (reference sequence). V lost 5 bases, J lost 5 bases, and 7 bases stayed unmatched. The CDR3 reads CAWGAGVRETQYF. For the CDR3, the DNA is TGTGCCTGGGGAGCGGGAGTGCGGGAGACCCAGTACTTC. Together with reference TRBV30 and TRBJ2-5, the CDR3 gives the full variable domain: SQTIHQWPATLVQPVGSPLSLECTVEGTSNPNLYWYRQAAGRGLQLLFYSVGIGQISSEVPQNLSASRPQDRQFILSSKKLLLSDSGFYLCAWGAGVRETQYFGPGTRLLVL.

The chain couples TRBV2 to TRBJ1-5; 8 nucleotides match TRBD1. V lost 7 bases to trimming and J lost 6 bases; unmatched junction nucleotides: 5. Looked up from germline, CDR1 is SNHLY and CDR2 is FYNNEI. The CDR3 is 13 amino acids. The CDR3 DNA reads TGTGCCAGCAACCGACAGGGGTCTCAGCCCCAGCATTTT. Translated: CASNRQGSQPQHF.

A few counts support this clone. This chain links TRBV2 with TRBJ1-1, with 8 positions matching TRBD1. The CDR3 runs to 16 residues. Germline lookup yields CDR1 SNHLY and CDR2 FYNNEI. Trimming removed 0 bases from V and 3 bases from J; junction bases left unmatched: 6. DNA for the CDR3: TGTGCCAGCAGTGAAGCCCCGGGACAGGACGACACTGAAGCTTTCTTT. Translating gives CASSEAPGQDDTEAFF.

This chain uses TRBV9 with TRBJ2-1; the D gene is possibly TRBD1 (5 bases). The CDR3 covers 16 residues. Trimming shortened V by 0 bases and J by 8 bases, and 18 bases separated the two germline ends. Germline V gene lookup returns CDR1 SGDLS and CDR2 YYNGEE. Here the CDR3 DNA reads TGTGCCAGCAGCGTAGGGCAGGCCAGGGATAGAGATGAGCAGTTCTTC. It specifies CASSVGQARDRDEQFF.

The chain links TRBV2 to TRBJ2-1; TRBD2 aligns across 7 bases. With V trimmed by 8 bases and J by 5 bases, 12 bases remained unmatched. CDR1 is SNHLY and CDR2 is FYNNEI in the germline V gene. The CDR3 extends over 15 amino acids. CDR3 coding DNA: TGTGCCAGCGCCCCCATGGGACTAAGGAACAATGAGCAGTTCTTC. Translation: CASAPMGLRNNEQFF. The full variable domain, with the rest looked up from reference TRBV2 and TRBJ2-1, is EPEVTQTPSHQVTQMGQEVILRCVPISNHLYFYWYRQILGQKVEFLVSFYNNEISEKSEIFDDQFSVERPDGSNFTLKIRSTKLEDSAMYFCASAPMGLRNNEQFFGPGTRLTVL.

The gene calls are TRBV24-1 and TRBJ2-1, with TRBD1 matching over 11 bases. Germline V gene lookup returns CDR1 KGHDR and CDR2 SFDVKD. The V gene end was trimmed by 12 bases and the J gene end by 7 bases; junction bases not matched to a gene: 16. This CDR3 is 16 amino acids long. CDR3 sequence reads: CASSGTGGSVRNEQFF. The CDR3 bases are TGTGCCTCCTCCGGGACAGGGGGTAGCGTACGAAATGAGCAGTTCTTC.

V is TRBV4-2 and J is TRBJ2-7; no clear D gene. Germline-derived CDR1 and CDR2 are LGHNA and YNFKEQ. This CDR3 has 12 residues. V gave up 1 base and J gave up 3 bases, with 4 bases separating them. The CDR3 DNA reads as TGTGCCAGCAGCCAAGGGCTCTACGAGCAGTACTTC. This codes for CASSQGLYEQYF.

The chain has TRBV19 and TRBJ1-1; weak D call: TRBD1 (6 bases). The V end was cut by 3 bases, the J end by 5 bases, with 19 bases between. The CDR3 extends over 16 amino acids. Germline CDR1 is LNHDA and CDR2 is SQIVND (reference sequence). The CDR3 reads CASSIRGTGLSTEAFF. The CDR3 DNA is TGTGCCAGTAGTATTCGGGGAACAGGGTTGAGTACTGAAGCTTTCTTT.

The chain is built from TRBV5-1 and TRBJ2-2; weak D call: TRBD2 (6 bases). The CDR3 is 15 amino acids. Germline lookup yields CDR1 SGHRS and CDR2 YFSETQ. The V end lost 3 bases, the J end lost 0 bases, and 9 bases lay between the germline ends. The CDR3 loop reads CASSYGTPNTGELFF. The CDR3 coding sequence is TGCGCCAGCAGCTACGGGACTCCGAACACCGGGGAGCTGTTTTTT.

The CDR3 sequence: CASSSQGGNQPQHF. CDR3 sequence (DNA): TGTGCCAGCAGCTCACAGGGGGGCAATCAGCCCCAGCATTTT. The chain carries TRBV2 and TRBJ1-5, with 8 bases aligning to TRBD1. Germline V gives CDR1 SNHLY, CDR2 FYNNEI. V gave up 6 bases and J gave up 2 bases; unmatched junction bases: 3. This CDR3 contains 14 residues.